This entry lists 24 T cell receptor beta chains sequenced from one sample in a study of chemoradiotherapy in HPV16-positive cancers. Generated by immunoSEQ multiplex PCR, the TCRdb table keeps only in-frame clones and is missing some. The sample has 4,000 to 5,500 clones, about 91% seen once. Sequenced here: tumor tissue, sampled from a patient who underwent chemoradiotherapy. The source is a human donor with HPV-associated anogenital cancer.

The chain has TRBV13 and TRBJ2-1; D remains ambiguous. Per germline, CDR1 PRHDT and CDR2 FYEKMQ (reference sequence). V was trimmed by 1 base and J by 9 bases, leaving 7 bases between them. This CDR3 comprises 12 residues. In DNA form, the CDR3 reads TGTGCCAGCAGCTTAGTGACGGGTGAGCAGTTCTTC. Encoded protein: CASSLVTGEQFF.

This chain connects TRBV4-3 to TRBJ1-4; no definite D call. Trimming pared 0 bases from V and 4 bases from J, leaving 12 bases between. This CDR3 has 16 residues. Germline lookup yields CDR1 LGHNA and CDR2 YSLEER. The CDR3 is CASSQDLGGINEKLFF. The CDR3 bases are TGCGCCAGCAGCCAAGATCTGGGAGGCATTAATGAAAAACTGTTTTTT.

This chain links TRBV29-1 with TRBJ2-1; D unresolved. Germline V CDR1 and CDR2: SQVTM, ANQGSEA. V was pared by 5 bases and J by 5 bases, with 4 bases between. The CDR3 runs to 10 residues. CDR3 sequence (DNA): TGCAGCGTTAGGGACAATGAGCAGTTCTTC. It yields the protein CSVRDNEQFF.

The table lists this clone with a count of one. The V and J genes are TRBV7-2 and TRBJ1-1, with 7 bases aligning to TRBD1. This CDR3 is built from 16 residues. Germline CDR1 and CDR2: SGHTA and FQGNSA. V gave up 10 bases and J gave up 1 base; unmatched junction bases: 15. The CDR3 DNA reads TGTGCCATAAAGATCCAGGGGGGCTTGTCGAACACTGAAGCTTTCTTT. Protein: CAIKIQGGLSNTEAFF. Complete variable domain (other parts from reference TRBV7-2 and TRBJ1-1): GAGVSQSPSNKVTEKGKDVELRCDPISGHTALYWYRQSLGQGLEFLIYFQGNSAPDKSGLPSDRFSAERTGGSVSTLTIQRTQQEDSAVYLCAIKIQGGLSNTEAFFGQGTRLTVV.

J is TRBJ2-7 and V is TRBV19, with a tentative D call TRBD1 (6 bases). The V gene's germline CDR1 is LNHDA and CDR2 SQIVND (reference sequence). CDR3 length equals 14 residues. V was pared by 4 bases and J by 3 bases, with 13 bases between. The CDR3 nucleotides are TGTGCCAGTAGTAAATGGGGACACGACTACGAGCAGTACTTC. Translating gives CASSKWGHDYEQYF. Looking up the rest from reference TRBV19 and TRBJ2-7 gives the full variable domain: DGGITQSPKYLFRKEGQNVTLSCEQNLNHDAMYWYRQDPGQGLRLIYYSQIVNDFQKGDIAEGYSVSREKKESFPLTVTSAQKNPTAFYLCASSKWGHDYEQYFGPGTRLTVT.

This chain links TRBV29-1 with TRBJ2-5; 11 bases line up with TRBD2. The V gene end was trimmed by 7 bases and the J gene end by 2 bases; junction bases not matched to a gene: 15. The length of the CDR3 is 17 residues. CDR1 and CDR2 from the germline V gene are SQVTM and ANQGSEA. CDR3 in amino acids: CSGSFNSGLAAQETQYF. As DNA, the CDR3 is TGCAGCGGGTCGTTCAATTCGGGACTAGCGGCTCAAGAGACCCAGTACTTC. Drawing the rest from reference TRBV29-1 and TRBJ2-5, the complete variable domain is SAVISQKPSRDICQRGTSLTIQCQVDSQVTMMFWYRQQPGQSLTLIATANQGSEATYESGFVIDKFPISRPNLTFSTLTVSNMSPEDSSIYLCSGSFNSGLAAQETQYFGPGTRLLVL.

This chain uses TRBV19 with TRBJ2-7; a possible D gene is TRBD2 (6 bases). This CDR3 has 16 amino acids. Germline V gene lookup returns CDR1 LNHDA and CDR2 SQIVND (reference sequence). V lost 5 bases, J lost 4 bases, and 21 bases lay in between. The CDR3 DNA reads as TGTGCCAGTAGTCCGAGGAGGGGAAGCGGTTCGTACGAGCAGTACTTC. This codes for CASSPRRGSGSYEQYF.

This chain links TRBV5-6 with TRBJ2-2, with 7 positions matching TRBD1. CDR3 length: 15 residues. CDR1 SGHDT and CDR2 YYEEEE come from the germline V gene. Unmatched junction bases numbered 4, after V lost 1 base and J lost 4 bases. This CDR3 reads CASSLTGAGTGELFF. CDR3 coding DNA: TGTGCCAGCAGCTTGACAGGGGCCGGCACCGGGGAGCTGTTTTTT.

The chain recombines TRBV7-2 with TRBJ1-1, with a weak D call TRBD1 (6 bases). From germline, CDR1 is SGHTA and CDR2 FQGNSA. Deletions cut 3 bases from V and 0 bases from J, with 8 bases between. The CDR3 totals 14 residues. The CDR3 DNA sequence: TGTGCCAGCAGCTTGACAGGTATGAACACTGAAGCTTTCTTT. This gives the protein CASSLTGMNTEAFF.

This clone has only one observation. The chain joins TRBV19 to TRBJ1-5, with 9 nucleotides matching TRBD1. Germline loops: CDR1 LNHDA, CDR2 SQIVND (reference sequence). The CDR3 loop spans 15 amino acids. V shed 5 bases, J shed 7 bases, and the junction held 9 bases outside the gene matches. As DNA, the CDR3 is TGTGCCAGTAGTGCAACGGGACAGGGCTTACAGCCCCAGCATTTT. This translates into CASSATGQGLQPQHF.

The chain carries TRBV12-5 and TRBJ2-7, with 8 bases aligning to TRBD1. Germline loops: CDR1 LGHNT, CDR2 FRNRAP. The J segment lost 2 bases and the V segment lost 6 bases, leaving 6 bases of the junction unmatched. The CDR3 is 14 amino acids. The CDR3 nucleotides read TGTGCTAGTGGCCAGAGGGACAGGACCTACGAGCAGTACTTC. Protein sequence: CASGQRDRTYEQYF.

This clone was recorded only once. The gene calls are TRBV5-1 and TRBJ2-7; D might be TRBD1 (6 bases). Germline V lookup: CDR1 SGHRS, CDR2 YFSETQ. Between the trimmed V and J ends, which lost 0 bases and 6 bases, there was a span of 13 bases. The CDR3 has 14 residues. CDR3 DNA: TGCGCCAGCAGCTTGGTGGGGGCGCAGGCCGAGCAGTACTTC. This codes for CASSLVGAQAEQYF.

The V call is TRBV10-3, the J call TRBJ1-4; perhaps TRBD1 as D (5 bases). Germline V gives CDR1 ENHRY, CDR2 SYGVKD. The V gene lost 8 bases and the J gene lost 3 bases, with 13 bases spanning the gap. This CDR3 has 14 amino acids. CDR3 sequence (DNA): TGTGCCATCGGGACGGGACGCCCTAATGAAAAACTGTTTTTT. Translation: CAIGTGRPNEKLFF.

The chain links TRBV19 to TRBJ1-4, with D tentatively TRBD1 (6 bases). Trimming removed 7 bases from V and 6 bases from J, with 15 bases in between. The germline V gene encodes CDR1 LNHDA and CDR2 SQIVND (reference sequence). The CDR3 spans 14 residues. The CDR3 bases are TGTGCCAGTAAACTCGACAGGTCGGATGAAAAACTGTTTTTT. Protein: CASKLDRSDEKLFF.

The rearrangement uses TRBV4-1 and TRBJ2-1, with TRBD2 as a possible D gene (7 bases). CDR3 length equals 18 residues. Trimming took off 0 bases at V and 8 bases at J, with 23 bases between the two ends. Germline lookup yields CDR1 MGHRA and CDR2 YSYEKL. Here the CDR3 reads CASSQEIGRGGGIDEQFF. CDR3 bases: TGCGCCAGCAGCCAAGAAATTGGGAGGGGGGGCGGAATAGATGAGCAGTTCTTC.

V is TRBV2 and J is TRBJ1-5, with D hard to call. This CDR3 contains 13 residues. V dropped 7 bases and J dropped 3 bases, with 10 bases sitting between them. Per the germline V gene, CDR1 is SNHLY and CDR2 is FYNNEI. In nucleotides, the CDR3 is TGTGCCAGCAAACCGGGTTCCAATCAGCCCCAGCATTTT. This sequence encodes CASKPGSNQPQHF.

The V and J genes are TRBV5-1 and TRBJ2-5; possible D gene TRBD2, 7 bases. The V and J ends lost 6 bases and 5 bases respectively, with 17 bases between them. Germline V gene lookup returns CDR1 SGHRS and CDR2 YFSETQ. The length of the CDR3 is 14 residues. The CDR3 DNA reads as TGCGCCAGCAACCTCCGGGGGGCAGGGGAGACCCAGTACTTC. This encodes CASNLRGAGETQYF.

The chain uses TRBV4-2 and TRBJ2-2; TRBD2 matches 10 bases. V dropped 1 base and J dropped 6; count of bases not matched to a gene: 11. This CDR3 has 18 residues. The germline CDR1 and CDR2 sequences are LGHNA and YNFKEQ. As DNA, the CDR3 is TGTGCCAGCAGCCAAGTGGTTGGTCTAGCGGGAGAGGCCGGGGAGCTGTTTTTT. Encoded protein: CASSQVVGLAGEAGELFF.

The rearrangement links TRBV30 to TRBJ2-5; D perhaps matches TRBD2 (6 bases). The CDR3 has 11 amino acids. Per the germline V gene, CDR1 is GTSNPN and CDR2 is SVGIG (reference sequence). V lost 2 bases and J lost 10, with 11 bases in between. In DNA form, the CDR3 reads TGTGCCTGGAGTAGGGGCGGGAACCAGTACTTC. It specifies CAWSRGGNQYF.

The J gene is TRBJ1-1, the V gene TRBV2; D may be TRBD1 (5 bases). V was shortened by 7 bases and J by 0 bases, with 18 bases between the two germline ends. Germline CDR1 reads SNHLY; CDR2 reads FYNNEI. The CDR3 loop spans 16 amino acids. This CDR3 reads CASTPPGGVVNTEAFF. For the CDR3, the DNA is TGTGCCAGCACTCCACCTGGGGGGGTGGTGAACACTGAAGCTTTCTTT.

This clone was recorded once. CDR3 amino acids: CASSPQPGTPGAQYF. Written as DNA, the CDR3 is TGTGCCAGCTCACCTCAACCAGGGACTCCCGGGGCCCAGTACTTC. The rearrangement uses TRBV18 and TRBJ2-5, with a weak D call TRBD2 (6 bases). The CDR3 has 15 residues. Germline assignment: CDR1 KGHSH and CDR2 LQKENI. V dropped 3 bases and J dropped 9 bases, with 20 bases sitting between them. Using reference TRBV18 and TRBJ2-5 for the parts outside the CDR3, the full variable domain is NAGVMQNPRHLVRRRGQEARLRCSPMKGHSHVYWYRQLPEEGLKFMVYLQKENIIDESGMPKERFSAEFPKEGPSILRIQQVVRGDSAAYFCASSPQPGTPGAQYFGPGTRLLVL.

V gene TRBV19 combines with J gene TRBJ1-5, with 7 bases aligning to TRBD1. The germline CDR1 and CDR2 sequences are LNHDA and SQIVND (reference sequence). V trimming: 8 bases; J trimming: 3 bases; junction bases outside the gene matches: 10. CDR3 size: 15 residues. CDR3: CASAPQQGINQPQHF. The DNA of the CDR3 is TGTGCCAGTGCCCCACAACAGGGGATCAATCAGCCCCAGCATTTT.

Of note for this clone: This sample includes further DNA sequences coding for the same CDR3. The V call is TRBV19, the J call TRBJ1-1; D is uncertain. The CDR3 is 11 amino acids. Germline-derived CDR1 and CDR2 are LNHDA and SQIVND (reference sequence). Trimming removed 7 bases at V and 4 bases at J, with 7 bases between. This CDR3 is CASTGSTEAFF. CDR3 DNA: TGTGCCAGTACGGGCTCCACTGAAGCTTTCTTT.

The chain uses TRBV5-1 and TRBJ2-5; 16 bases are shared with TRBD2. This CDR3 has 18 amino acids. J gave up 1 base and V 3 bases, and 6 bases lay outside the gene matches. Germline V gene sequence: CDR1 SGHRS, CDR2 YFSETQ. DNA for the CDR3: TGCGCCAGCAGCTCTCCGGGACTAGCGGGGGGGCTCCAAGAGACCCAGTACTTC. It translates to CASSSPGLAGGLQETQYF. Variable domain in full (rest from reference TRBV5-1 and TRBJ2-5): KAGVTQTPRYLIKTRGQQVTLSCSPISGHRSVSWYQQTPGQGLQFLFEYFSETQRNKGNFPGRFSGRQFSNSRSEMNVSTLELGDSALYLCASSSPGLAGGLQETQYFGPGTRLLVL.